Presented here are 7 T cell receptor beta chains from one specimen sequenced in a study of T cell repertoires in cytomegalovirus infection. TCRdb analysed the reads with MiXCR anew, one entry per CDR3 protein. The sample shows roughly 630,000 distinct CDR3 sequences, roughly 24% of them seen only once. Sequenced material: CD8+ T cells from PBMCs. The receptors were sampled from a human donor in good health (CMV status not recorded). Some clones in this sample may be carry-over from other donors' samples.

This clonotype has ten or more counts. The V call is TRBV28, the J call TRBJ2-3; the D gene is possibly TRBD1 (6 bases). The CDR3 covers 15 residues. From germline, CDR1 is MDHEN and CDR2 SYDVKM. V lost 7 bases to trimming and J lost 1 base, with 15 bases between them. The CDR3 nucleotides read TGTGCCAGCAAAGGCGCAGGGGCCGGCACAGATACGCAGTATTTT. This codes for CASKGAGAGTDTQYF.

This clonotype has a count of ten or more. The V call is TRBV7-9, the J call TRBJ2-1, with 7 bases identical to TRBD1. CDR1 and CDR2 (germline): SEHNR, FQNEAQ (reference sequence). With V trimmed by 6 bases and J by 6 bases, 11 bases remained unmatched. This CDR3 has 15 residues. The CDR3 DNA is TGTGCCAGCAGTAAACACCCGGCAGGGGGCAATGAGCAGTTCTTC. Its protein product is CASSKHPAGGNEQFF.

In this sample, this clonotype turned up a few times. The chain recombines TRBV6-1 with TRBJ2-7; possible D gene TRBD1, 5 bases. Deletions cut 8 bases from V and 3 bases from J, with 11 bases between. The CDR3 has 12 residues. Germline CDR1 reads MNHNS; CDR2 reads SASEGT. The CDR3 loop reads CASLVGVYEQYF. For the CDR3, the DNA is TGTGCCAGCTTGGTAGGGGTCTACGAGCAGTACTTC.

Details on this clonotype: A much larger clone differs from this one at a single base, so this may be a read error. The chain couples TRBV12-3 or TRBV12-4 to TRBJ1-3, with D perhaps matching TRBD1 (5 bases). Trimming stripped 10 bases from V and 0 bases from J, with 19 bases between. The CDR3 consists of 16 residues. CDR3 DNA sequence: TGTGCCAACACCCCGCCAGGACACTACTCTGGAAACACCATATATTTT. Amino acids: CANTPPGHYSGNTIYF.

The DNA for the CDR3 is TGTGCCAGCAGCCAAGAGCGGGGTGCCCAAGAGACCCAGTACTTC. It specifies CASSQERGAQETQYF. The chain has TRBV3-1 and TRBJ2-5, with D perhaps TRBD2 (6 bases). The CDR3 extends over 15 amino acids. Germline CDR1 is LGHDT and CDR2 is YNNKEL (reference sequence). V lost 0 bases and J lost 1, with 9 bases in between.

The chain is built from TRBV12-3 or TRBV12-4 and TRBJ1-2, with D tentatively TRBD1 (5 bases). This CDR3 comprises 12 residues. The V end was cut by 6 bases, the J end by 4 bases, with 9 bases between. The CDR3 here is CASSRDLYGYTF. The CDR3 DNA is TGTGCCAGCAGCCGGGACCTCTATGGCTACACCTTC.

The rearrangement uses TRBV20-1 and TRBJ2-7; a possible D gene is TRBD1 (5 bases). Germline V lookup: CDR1 DFQATT, CDR2 SNEGSKA (reference sequence). Trimming took 3 bases from V and 0 from J, leaving 9 bases between them. The CDR3 is 13 amino acids. The CDR3 loop reads CSASEQVSYEQYV. The CDR3 coding sequence is TGCAGTGCTAGCGAACAGGTCTCCTACGAGCAGTACGTC.